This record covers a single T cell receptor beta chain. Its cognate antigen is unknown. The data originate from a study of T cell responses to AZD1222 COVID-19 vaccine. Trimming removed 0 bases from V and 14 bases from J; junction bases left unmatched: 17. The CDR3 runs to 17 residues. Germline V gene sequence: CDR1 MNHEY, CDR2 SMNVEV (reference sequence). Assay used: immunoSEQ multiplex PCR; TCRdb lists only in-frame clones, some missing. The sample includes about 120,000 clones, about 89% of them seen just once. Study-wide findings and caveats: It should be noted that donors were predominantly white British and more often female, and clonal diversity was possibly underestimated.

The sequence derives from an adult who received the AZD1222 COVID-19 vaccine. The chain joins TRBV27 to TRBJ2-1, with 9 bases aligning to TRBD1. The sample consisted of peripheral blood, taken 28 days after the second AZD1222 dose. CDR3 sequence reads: CASSLSNIPGQGMGEFF. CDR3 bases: TGTGCCAGCAGTTTATCAAACATCCCGGGACAGGGTATGGGGGAGTTCTTC.